This is a list of T cell receptor beta chains from one sample in a study of blood T cells in healthy people across ages. A single record per CDR3 protein comes from TCRdb applying MiXCR to the 5' RACE reads. The sample holds 1.5 million to 2 million distinct CDR3 sequences, around half seen once. The sample consisted of blood. The receptors originated from a woman aged 40 to 50 in good health. CDR3s include the opening cysteine and the closing phenylalanine or tryptophan. A D gene is named only where the DNA matches it firmly. For some rows the clone size is stated as once, few or many, or as a class when expanded; others skip it.

cdr3_length,j_call,d_call,clone_size,v_call,cdr3_aa,cdr3_nt
12,TRBJ1-1,NA,NA,TRBV7-9,CASGYVRGEAFF,TGTGCCAGCGGCTACGTCAGGGGTGAAGCTTTCTTT
15,TRBJ2-5,TRBD1,many,TRBV12-3/TRBV12-4,CASSSPDRAQETQYF,TGTGCCAGCAGTTCCCCCGACAGGGCCCAAGAGACCCAGTACTTC
13,TRBJ1-4,NA,NA,TRBV5-1,CASSFSPNEKLFF,TGCGCCAGCAGCTTCAGCCCTAATGAAAAACTGTTTTTT
15,TRBJ2-2,NA,NA,TRBV4-1,CASSHYSSNTGELFF,TGCGCCAGCAGCCATTATTCATCGAACACCGGGGAGCTGTTTTTT
16,TRBJ2-1,TRBD1,few,TRBV18,CASSRAGTGAYNEQFF,TGTGCCAGCTCACGTGCCGGGACAGGGGCCTACAATGAGCAGTTCTTC
12,TRBJ2-7,NA,many,TRBV7-9,CASSSQVYEQYF,TGTGCCAGCAGCTCACAGGTTTACGAGCAGTACTTC
15,TRBJ2-5,NA,NA,TRBV15,CATSSTVSPYNEQYF,TGTGCCACCAGCAGTACAGTTTCACCCTACAATGAGCAGTACTTC
15,TRBJ1-2,TRBD1,NA,TRBV9,CASSSSGTGIYGYTF,TGTGCCAGCAGCTCCTCCGGGACAGGGATCTATGGCTACACCTTC
13,TRBJ2-1,NA,many,TRBV12-3/TRBV12-4,CASSLGRGGEQFF,TGTGCCAGCAGTTTGGGTCGGGGTGGGGAGCAGTTCTTC
13,TRBJ2-3,NA,NA,TRBV6-5,CASSDSNPHTQYF,TGTGCCAGCAGTGACTCGAACCCCCATACGCAGTATTTT
13,TRBJ1-6,NA,NA,TRBV4-1,CASSQSLTSPLHF,TGCGCCAGCAGCCAAAGTCTAACCTCACCCCTCCACTTT
14,TRBJ2-6,NA,many,TRBV9,CASSSNSGANVLTF,TGTGCCAGCAGTTCTAACTCTGGGGCCAACGTCCTGACTTTC
15,TRBJ1-2,NA,few,TRBV25-1,CASSESGGENYGYTF,TGTGCCAGCAGTGAATCGGGTGGGGAGAACTATGGCTACACCTTC
14,TRBJ1-4,TRBD1,NA,TRBV20-1,CSARKDRGVEKLFF,TGCAGTGCTAGAAAGGACAGGGGGGTTGAAAAACTGTTTTTT
14,TRBJ2-7,NA,NA,TRBV28,CASGSGFEAYEQYF,TGTGCCAGTGGTTCAGGGTTCGAGGCCTACGAGCAGTACTTC
17,TRBJ2-6,NA,NA,TRBV6-2/TRBV6-3,CASSLGCLSSGANVLTF,TGTGCCAGCAGTTTAGGGTGTCTGAGCTCTGGGGCCAACGTCCTGACTTTC
12,TRBJ2-1,NA,NA,TRBV6-5,CASKGMYNEQFF,TGTGCCAGCAAGGGAATGTACAATGAGCAGTTCTTC
14,TRBJ1-6,NA,NA,TRBV3-1,CASRHKSNNSPLHF,TGTGCCAGCAGACACAAAAGTAATAATTCACCCCTCCACTTT
12,TRBJ1-5,TRBD1,NA,TRBV6-2/TRBV6-3,CARRDRGAPQHF,TGTGCCAGGCGGGACAGGGGGGCGCCCCAGCATTTT
15,TRBJ1-1,TRBD1,NA,TRBV27,CASSQGQGARTEAFF,TGTGCCAGCAGTCAGGGACAGGGGGCGCGAACTGAAGCTTTCTTT
11,TRBJ1-1,NA,NA,TRBV29-1,CSVEETAEAFF,TGCAGCGTTGAGGAGACTGCTGAAGCTTTCTTT
14,TRBJ2-5,TRBD2,NA,TRBV4-2,CASSVLAGYETQYF,TGTGCCAGCAGCGTACTAGCGGGGTACGAGACCCAGTACTTC
18,TRBJ1-5,TRBD1,NA,TRBV27,CASSTRQGRSAHNQPQHF,TGTGCCAGCAGTACCAGACAGGGGCGCTCCGCACACAATCAGCCCCAGCATTTT
15,TRBJ2-7,TRBD1,few,TRBV6-5,CASSYVEGAYNEQYF,TGTGCCAGCAGTTACGTTGAGGGGGCGTACAATGAGCAGTACTTC
12,TRBJ1-2,NA,NA,TRBV20-1,CSARGNTRGYTF,TGCAGTGCTAGAGGGAACACTCGGGGCTACACCTTC
15,TRBJ1-6,NA,few,TRBV11-2,CASSPSDTNNSPLHF,TGTGCCAGCAGCCCCTCGGACACAAATAATTCACCCCTCCACTTT
15,TRBJ2-7,NA,few,TRBV4-1,CATKPSAREGYEQYF,TGCGCCACCAAGCCAAGTGCCAGGGAAGGGTACGAGCAGTACTTC
15,TRBJ1-4,NA,NA,TRBV6-2/TRBV6-3,CASRSHQAPEEKLFF,TGTGCCAGCAGAAGCCATCAGGCCCCCGAGGAAAAACTGTTTTTT